This is a list of T cell receptor beta chains from one sample in a study of shared clonotypes between healthy human individuals. The method was immunoSEQ multiplex PCR; TCRdb's version includes in-frame clones alone and lacks a portion of them. The sample yields over 800,000 clones, about 92% seen once. The sequenced sample was naive CD8+ T cells sorted from blood. The receptors shown here come from a man aged 25 to 45 in good health. Each CDR3 is given with its conserved first and last residue. A D gene is named only where the DNA matches it firmly. Part of the rows lack a size; the others show once, few, many or a class for expanded clones.

TRBJ2-7 TRBD2 TRBV4-1 . TGCGCCAGCAGCCAAGCCGCGGGGCGGGGGAAGGCCCTCTACTCGGGGCAGTACTTC CASSQAAGRGKALYSGQYF
TRBJ2-3 . TRBV28 . TGTGCCAGTAAAACGACAGTGATGTGGAATACGCAGTATTTT CASKTTVMWNTQYF
TRBJ2-5 TRBD1 TRBV6-6 . TGTGCCAGCAGTCAGAGGGGACAGGGGAAAGAGACCCAGTACTTC CASSQRGQGKETQYF
TRBJ1-1 . TRBV21-1 . TGTGCCAGCAGCCCCGACAGGGCCACTGAAGCTTTCTTT CASSPDRATEAFF
TRBJ2-7 . TRBV10-1 . TGCGCCAGCAGTAACAGGAGCTCCTACGAGCAGTACTTC CASSNRSSYEQYF
TRBJ2-7 . TRBV29-1 . TGCAGCGTTGAGGCAGGGGCCTACGAGCAGTACTTC CSVEAGAYEQYF
TRBJ2-7 . TRBV5-1 few TGCGCCAGCAGCACCGGGGGATTTAATCTTGGCGAGCAGTACTTC CASSTGGFNLGEQYF
TRBJ2-7 . TRBV7-8 few TGTGCCAGCAGCTTCGGAGGCGAGCAGTACTTC CASSFGGEQYF
TRBJ2-7 . TRBV14 . TGTGCCAGCAGACCCCCTAATAGCTACGAGCAGTACTTC CASRPPNSYEQYF
TRBJ1-1 . TRBV11-3 . TGTGCCAGCAGCTTAGAGGGGGCGAACACTGAAGCTTTCTTT CASSLEGANTEAFF
TRBJ2-5 TRBD2 TRBV29-1 . TGCAGCGTTGAAGAGGCCGCCTCAATAGCGGGAGTCGTAGAGACCCAGTACTTC CSVEEAASIAGVVETQYF
TRBJ1-1 . TRBV9 . TGTGCCAGCAGCGTAGGGGGCAGCACCACTGAAGCTTTCTTT CASSVGGSTTEAFF
TRBJ2-7 . TRBV2 . TGTGCCAGCAGTGGGCTAGATTCCCCCCTCGAGCAGTACTTC CASSGLDSPLEQYF
TRBJ1-1 . TRBV6-5 . TGTGCCAGCACCCCCAGGGTAGAGACTGAAGCTTTCTTT CASTPRVETEAFF
TRBJ2-7 . TRBV7-9 . TGTGCCAGCAGCGACCAGACTGATTACGAGCAGTACTTC CASSDQTDYEQYF
TRBJ2-3 TRBD2 TRBV2 . TGTGCCAGCAGTGGAACTAGCGGTGCAAGGTTAGATACGCAGTATTTT CASSGTSGARLDTQYF
TRBJ1-1 . TRBV27 . TGTGCCAGCAGTTTATTCGGGGCTTTGAACACTGAAGCTTTCTTT CASSLFGALNTEAFF